This T cell receptor beta chain was recorded in a study of PD-L1 blockade in urothelial cancer. Overall study context: About nine tenths of the roughly 29 patients comprised males who had bladder-origin urothelial cancer. Blood gave a median about 150,000 T cells. Broader study findings: Blood clones associated with the tumor expanded more at 3 weeks in durable-benefit patients.

The protocol was immunoSEQ multiplex PCR, while the TCRdb copy is restricted to in-frame clones and leaves out a portion. The sample shows around 130,000 clones, approximately 88% of them seen only once. Documented time point: pretreatment peripheral blood. The number of samples from each patient was between 1 and 8, taken pretreatment and on-treatment. The germline V gene encodes CDR1 KGHSH and CDR2 LQKENI. J lost 5 bases, V lost 1 base, and 4 bases had no gene match. This CDR3 is built from 15 residues. Details on this clone: Its antigen is unidentified.

V and J are TRBV18 and TRBJ2-7; 11 bases align to TRBD1. The TCR sequence derives from a man aged 45 to 65 with urothelial cancer. The sample here was PBMCs, taken around atezolizumab (anti-PD-L1) treatment. CDR3 loop: CASSPLGTGGNEQYF. DNA of the CDR3: TGTGCCAGCTCACCACTCGGGACAGGGGGAAACGAGCAGTACTTC.